The present T cell receptor (beta chain) was sequenced within a study of blood T cell repertoires in COVID-19. Looking at the study overall: Acute-phase and convalescent COVID-19 samples originated in the United States, Italy and Spain. PBMCs, B-cell-depleted T cells, or T cells provided the cDNA or gDNA that made up the material.

Source study methods: Reference gene primers were amplified, and this amplification served to estimate nucleated cell counts. Assay: immunoSEQ multiplex PCR; the TCRdb copy retains only in-frame clones and omits some. V, J and clone size were drawn from that table, and D and trimming were deduced from the DNA. The sample has 140,000 or so clones; more than 75% are singletons. The CDR3 extends over 16 amino acids. CDR1 SGDLS and CDR2 YYNGEE come from the germline V gene. Trimming cost V 0 bases and J 9 bases; bases outside gene matches: 10. This clone was seen a single time. The chain has TRBV9 and TRBJ2-3, with 10 bases that match TRBD2. Sequenced: peripheral blood. This receptor was taken from a human donor with acute or convalescent COVID-19. The donor label of this sample is uncertain. The CDR3 region has the DNA TGTGCCAGCAGCGTAGAGAGTTGGCTAGCGGGGGAAACGCAGTATTTT. Its translation is CASSVESWLAGETQYF.